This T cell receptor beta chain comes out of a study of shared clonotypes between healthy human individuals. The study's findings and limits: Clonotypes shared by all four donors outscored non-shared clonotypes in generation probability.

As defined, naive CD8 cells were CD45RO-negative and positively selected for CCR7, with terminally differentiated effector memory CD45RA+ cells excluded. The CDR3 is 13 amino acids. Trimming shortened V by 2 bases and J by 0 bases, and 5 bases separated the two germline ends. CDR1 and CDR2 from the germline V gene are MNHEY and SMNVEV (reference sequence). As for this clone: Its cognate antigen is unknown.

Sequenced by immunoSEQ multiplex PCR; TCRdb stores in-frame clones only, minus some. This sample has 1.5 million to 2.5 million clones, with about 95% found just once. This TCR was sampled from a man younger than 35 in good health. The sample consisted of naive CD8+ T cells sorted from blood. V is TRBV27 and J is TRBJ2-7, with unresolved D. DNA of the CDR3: TGTGCCAGCAGTTTACAAGACTCCTACGAGCAGTACTTC. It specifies CASSLQDSYEQYF.